This passage covers 12 T cell receptor beta chains from one sample sequenced in a study of blood T cell repertoires in COVID-19. TCRdb keeps only in-frame clones here, not all; method: immunoSEQ multiplex PCR. Among more than 250,000 clones listed, 70% to 90% were seen once. Source material: peripheral blood. The receptors shown here come from a woman in her twenties or thirties who had recovered from COVID-19.

The chain has TRBV9 and TRBJ1-3; TRBD1 aligns across 10 bases. Per the germline V gene, CDR1 is SGDLS and CDR2 is YYNGEE. The junction had 9 bases not matched to a gene; V was cut back by 6 bases and J by 9 bases. The CDR3 loop spans 14 amino acids. The CDR3 DNA sequence: TGTGCCAGCACCCCCGGGACAGGGGTCGCCACCATATATTTT. It specifies CASTPGTGVATIYF.

This chain uses TRBV7-3 with TRBJ2-2, with TRBD1 as a possible D gene (5 bases). Between the trimmed V and J ends, which lost 5 bases and 1 base, there was a span of 11 bases. The CDR3 has 15 residues. Germline assignment: CDR1 SGHTA and CDR2 FQGTGA. CDR3 sequence: CASSRTPENTGELFF. DNA for the CDR3: TGTGCCAGCAGCCGGACACCCGAGAACACCGGGGAGCTGTTTTTT.

The V and J genes are TRBV27 and TRBJ2-7; D possibly corresponds to TRBD1 (6 bases). The CDR3 is 14 amino acids. Trimming left V 6 bases short and J 6 bases short, with 18 bases between. Germline-derived CDR1 and CDR2 are MNHEY and SMNVEV (reference sequence). CDR3 in amino acids: CASRPQGTFSEQYF. Written as DNA, the CDR3 is TGTGCCAGCAGGCCTCAGGGGACGTTCAGCGAGCAGTACTTC.

In its sample, this clone was seen once. The chain joins TRBV19 to TRBJ2-3, with a tentative D call TRBD2 (6 bases). With 1 base removed from V and 2 bases from J, the gap between germline ends came to 13 bases. The CDR3 has 16 residues. Germline V gene lookup returns CDR1 LNHDA and CDR2 SQIVND (reference sequence). The CDR3 sequence is CASSIGEDYPTDTQYF. The CDR3 DNA reads TGTGCCAGTAGTATAGGGGAGGACTACCCCACAGATACGCAGTATTTT.

The rearrangement uses TRBV11-2 and TRBJ2-5, with D tentatively TRBD1 (6 bases). CDR3 length: 16 amino acids. Germline-derived CDR1 and CDR2 are SGHAT and FQNNGV. The germline V and J ends were trimmed by 5 bases and 5 bases, with 21 bases remaining between them. The CDR3 DNA follows: TGTGCCAGCAGCCCTCTCACCGGGACAAACAAGGAGACCCAGTACTTC. It yields the protein CASSPLTGTNKETQYF.

The V gene is TRBV11-2, the J gene TRBJ1-4; TRBD1 might be the D (5 bases). CDR3 length equals 15 residues. Germline CDR1 is SGHAT and CDR2 is FQNNGV. V gave up 2 bases and J gave up 8 bases, with 15 bases separating them. As DNA, the CDR3 is TGTGCCAGCAGCTTAATGGGGGGAAGCGACGAAAAACTGTTTTTT. Amino acids: CASSLMGGSDEKLFF.

For the CDR3, the DNA is TGTGCCAGCAGTGAAGAGGGGGCAAGAAATTCACCCCTCCACTTT. Its translation is CASSEEGARNSPLHF. The chain recombines TRBV2 with TRBJ1-6, with TRBD1 matching 7 bases. The CDR3 is 15 residues long. Looked up from germline, CDR1 is SNHLY and CDR2 is FYNNEI. J was trimmed by 7 bases and V by 1 base; bases with no gene match: 4.

The genes are TRBV27 and TRBJ2-6, with a tentative D call TRBD1 (6 bases). The CDR3 is 18 residues long. Germline CDR1 is MNHEY and CDR2 is SMNVEV (reference sequence). The ends were cut back, 5 bases at V and 2 bases at J, with 19 bases in the middle. The CDR3 region has the DNA TGTGCCAGCAGTCGCTCCTCAATACAGGGAGCTGGGGCCAACGTCCTGACTTTC. Translation gives CASSRSSIQGAGANVLTF.

CDR3 amino acids: CASSVGGGTYEQYF. Here the CDR3 DNA reads TGTGCCAGCAGCGTAGGGGGAGGGACCTACGAGCAGTACTTC. The V and J genes are TRBV5-4 and TRBJ2-7, with a possible D match to TRBD2 (7 bases). CDR3 length equals 14 residues. Germline V gene sequence: CDR1 SGHNT, CDR2 YYREEE (reference sequence). Trimming pared 4 bases from V and 2 bases from J, leaving 13 bases between.

The V call is TRBV5-1, the J call TRBJ1-2; D not resolved. The CDR3 sequence is 12 residues long. In germline, CDR1 is SGHRS, CDR2 YFSETQ. The V and J ends lost 4 bases and 4 bases respectively, with 8 bases between them. DNA for the CDR3: TGCGCCAGCAGCCCGAGTGGCTATGGCTACACCTTC. It codes for CASSPSGYGYTF.

The CDR3, as DNA: TGTGCCAGCAGCTTACTAGCAAGCGGGGAGCTGTTTTTT. The encoded protein is CASSLLASGELFF. The V call is TRBV11-2, the J call TRBJ2-2, with a possible D match to TRBD2 (5 bases). The CDR3 contains 13 residues. Trimming removed 2 bases from V and 7 bases from J, with 8 bases in between. The germline V gene encodes CDR1 SGHAT and CDR2 FQNNGV.

The V and J genes are TRBV27 and TRBJ2-1; 7 nucleotides agree with TRBD2. The ends lost 5 bases at V and 3 bases at J; junction bases unmatched: 10. CDR3 length: 16 residues. Germline V gene sequence: CDR1 MNHEY, CDR2 SMNVEV (reference sequence). Here the CDR3 DNA reads TGTGCCAGCAGTAATGACGGGCTAGCGGTCTACAATGAGCAGTTCTTC. It is translated as CASSNDGLAVYNEQFF.